This entry features one T cell receptor beta chain sequence. No antigen is known for it. This specimen belongs to a study of shared clonotypes between healthy human individuals. Overall study findings and caveats: Generally, naive subsets came out with larger estimated richness than memory subsets. In contrast to clonotypes shared by all four donors, non-shared clonotypes had lower generation probabilities.

The method was immunoSEQ multiplex PCR; TCRdb's version includes in-frame clones alone and lacks a portion of them. The sample carries 2 million or so clones, about 95% recorded once. V shed 4 bases and J 5 bases; nucleotides not matched to a gene: 15. CDR1 is SGHRS and CDR2 is YFSETQ in the germline V gene. CDR3 length: 18 residues. Terminally differentiated effector memory CD45RA+ cells were excluded from the naive CD8 cells, which were CD45RO-negative and positively selected for CCR7. The sequence was obtained from a man aged 18 to 29 in good health. Sequenced material: naive CD8+ T cells sorted from blood. The rearrangement joins TRBV5-1 to TRBJ2-3; 11 bases are a match to TRBD2. Here the CDR3 reads CASSTYPEFSGRGDTQYF. DNA for the CDR3: TGCGCCAGCAGCACCTATCCGGAGTTTAGCGGGAGGGGAGATACGCAGTATTTT.